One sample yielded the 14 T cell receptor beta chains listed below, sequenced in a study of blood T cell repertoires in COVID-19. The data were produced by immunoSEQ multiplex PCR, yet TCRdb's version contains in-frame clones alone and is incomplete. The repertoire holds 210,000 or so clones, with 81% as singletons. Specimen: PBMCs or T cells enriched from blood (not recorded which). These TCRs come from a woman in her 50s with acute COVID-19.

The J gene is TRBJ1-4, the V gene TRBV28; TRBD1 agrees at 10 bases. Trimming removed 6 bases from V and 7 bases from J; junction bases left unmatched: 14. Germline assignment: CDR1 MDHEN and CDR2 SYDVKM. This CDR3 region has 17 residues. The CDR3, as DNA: TGTGCCAGCAGCCGCCCGGTGACAGGGGGCGCGCGTGAAAAACTGTTTTTT. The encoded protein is CASSRPVTGGAREKLFF.

The CDR3 region is CASSRLQSYGYTF. The CDR3 DNA is TGTGCCAGCAGCCGCCTACAGTCCTATGGCTACACCTTC. This chain uses TRBV14 with TRBJ1-2; D is undetermined. CDR3 length equals 13 residues. V lost 4 bases to trimming and J lost 4 bases, with 10 bases between them. Germline assignment: CDR1 SGHDN and CDR2 FVKESK.

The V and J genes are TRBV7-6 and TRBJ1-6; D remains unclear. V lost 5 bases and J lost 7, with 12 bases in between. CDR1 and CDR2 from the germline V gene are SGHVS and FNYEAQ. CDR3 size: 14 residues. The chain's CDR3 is CASSPRGANSPLHF. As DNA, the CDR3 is TGTGCCAGCAGCCCCCGAGGCGCGAATTCACCCCTCCACTTT.

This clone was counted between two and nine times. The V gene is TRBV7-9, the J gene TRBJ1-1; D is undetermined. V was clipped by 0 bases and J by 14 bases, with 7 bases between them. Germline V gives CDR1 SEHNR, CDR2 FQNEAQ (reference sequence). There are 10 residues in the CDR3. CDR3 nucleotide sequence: TGTGCCAGCAGCTTAGCGCAGGTATTCTTT. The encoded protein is CASSLAQVFF.

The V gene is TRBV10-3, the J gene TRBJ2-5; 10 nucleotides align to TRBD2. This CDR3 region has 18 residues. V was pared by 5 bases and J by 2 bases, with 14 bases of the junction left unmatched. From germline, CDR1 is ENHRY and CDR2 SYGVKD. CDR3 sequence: CAISSYGEASGGQETQYF. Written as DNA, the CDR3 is TGTGCCATCAGTTCTTATGGGGAGGCTAGCGGGGGACAAGAGACCCAGTACTTC.

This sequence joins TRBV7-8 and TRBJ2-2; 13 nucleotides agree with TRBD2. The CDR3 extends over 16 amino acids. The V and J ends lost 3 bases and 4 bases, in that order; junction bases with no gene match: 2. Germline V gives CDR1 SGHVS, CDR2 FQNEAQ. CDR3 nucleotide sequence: TGTGCCAGCAGCTTGGGGACTAGCGGGGTCACCGGGGAGCTGTTTTTT. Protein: CASSLGTSGVTGELFF.

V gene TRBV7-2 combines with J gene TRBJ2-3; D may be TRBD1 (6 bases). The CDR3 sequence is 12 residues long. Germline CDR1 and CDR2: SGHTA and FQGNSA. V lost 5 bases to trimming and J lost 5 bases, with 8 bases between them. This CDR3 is CASSMTGDTQYF. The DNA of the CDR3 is TGTGCCAGCAGCATGACAGGAGATACGCAGTATTTT.

Written as DNA, the CDR3 is TGTGCCAGTAGTCCCAAGGCAGCGGGAGCCTACAATGAGCAGTTCTTC. It is translated as CASSPKAAGAYNEQFF. The chain couples TRBV19 to TRBJ2-1, with 8 bases identical to TRBD2. J was trimmed by 2 bases and V by 5 bases; bases with no gene match: 8. Germline assignment: CDR1 LNHDA and CDR2 SQIVND (reference sequence). The CDR3 totals 16 residues.

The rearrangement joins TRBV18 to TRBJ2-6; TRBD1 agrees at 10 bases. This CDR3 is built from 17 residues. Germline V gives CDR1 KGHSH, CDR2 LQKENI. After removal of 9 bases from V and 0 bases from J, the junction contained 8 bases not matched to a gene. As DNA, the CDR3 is TGTGCCAGTCGGGACAGGGGTTCTGGCTCTGGGGCCAACGTCCTGACTTTC. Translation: CASRDRGSGSGANVLTF. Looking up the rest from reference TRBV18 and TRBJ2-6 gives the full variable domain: NAGVMQNPRHLVRRRGQEARLRCSPMKGHSHVYWYRQLPEEGLKFMVYLQKENIIDESGMPKERFSAEFPKEGPSILRIQQVVRGDSAAYFCASRDRGSGSGANVLTFGAGSRLTVL.

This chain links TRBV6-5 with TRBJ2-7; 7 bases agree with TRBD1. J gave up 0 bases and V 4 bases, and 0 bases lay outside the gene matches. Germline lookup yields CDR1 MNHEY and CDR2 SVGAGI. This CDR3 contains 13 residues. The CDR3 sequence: CASSSGGSYEQYF. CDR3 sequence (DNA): TGTGCCAGCAGTTCAGGGGGCTCCTACGAGCAGTACTTC.

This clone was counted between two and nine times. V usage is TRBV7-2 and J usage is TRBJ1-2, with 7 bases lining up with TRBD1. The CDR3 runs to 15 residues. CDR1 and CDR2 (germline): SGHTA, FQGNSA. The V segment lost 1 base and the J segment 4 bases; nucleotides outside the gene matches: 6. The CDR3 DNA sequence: TGTGCCAGCAGCTTAGGCCAACCAGGGGGCTATGGCTACACCTTC. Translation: CASSLGQPGGYGYTF.

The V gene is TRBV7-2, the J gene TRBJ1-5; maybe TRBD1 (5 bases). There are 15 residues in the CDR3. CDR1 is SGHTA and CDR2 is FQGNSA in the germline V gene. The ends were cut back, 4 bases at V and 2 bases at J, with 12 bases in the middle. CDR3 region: CASSSTSTGNQPQHF. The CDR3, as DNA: TGTGCCAGCAGCTCGACCTCGACAGGCAATCAGCCCCAGCATTTT.

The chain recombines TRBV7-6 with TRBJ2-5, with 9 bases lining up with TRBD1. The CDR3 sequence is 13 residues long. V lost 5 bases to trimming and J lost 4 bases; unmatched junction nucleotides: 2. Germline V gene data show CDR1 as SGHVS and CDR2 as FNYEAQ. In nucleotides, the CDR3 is TGTGCCAGCAGCCAACAGGGGGCAGAGACCCAGTACTTC. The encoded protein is CASSQQGAETQYF.

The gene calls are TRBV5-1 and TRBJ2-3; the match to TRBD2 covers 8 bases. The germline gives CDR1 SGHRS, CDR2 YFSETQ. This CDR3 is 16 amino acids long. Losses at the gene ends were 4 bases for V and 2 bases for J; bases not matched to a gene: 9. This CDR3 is CASSLPTLADTDTQYF. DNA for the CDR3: TGCGCCAGCAGCCTCCCCACACTAGCGGACACAGATACGCAGTATTTT.